Listed below are T cell receptor beta chains from one sample, sequenced in a study of shared clonotypes between healthy human individuals. The table came from immunoSEQ multiplex PCR; TCRdb's copy has only in-frame clones and leaves some out. The sample records some 530,000 clones, around 73% being singletons. Sequenced material: PBMCs. The source of these receptors is a middle-aged woman in good health. Some clones in this sample may be carry-over from other donors' samples. Each CDR3 is given with its conserved first and last residue. The D gene is left open where the match is weak. Not every row has a clone size; where given, it reads once, few, many or a size class.

>.|TRBJ2-7|TRBV11-2|.
TGTGCCAGCAGCTACGGAGTAGCCTCTTCCTACGAGCAGTACTTC
CASSYGVASSYEQYF
>.|TRBJ1-5|TRBV5-4|.
TGTGCCAGCAGCCCCATAGGTGGGCCCCAGCATTTT
CASSPIGGPQHF
>TRBD2|TRBJ2-7|TRBV2|few
TGTGCCAGCCGACTAGCGGGAGACGAGCAGTACTTC
CASRLAGDEQYF
>TRBD1|TRBJ1-5|TRBV2|few
TGTGCCAGCAGTGCCGGGACAGAAATCAATCAGCCCCAGCATTTT
CASSAGTEINQPQHF
>TRBD2|TRBJ2-7|TRBV7-9|.
TGTGCCAGCAGCTTACTAGCGGACTCCTACGAGCAGTACTTC
CASSLLADSYEQYF
>.|TRBJ2-3|TRBV18|.
TGTGCCAGCTCACCAATTCTACAGGAGAGCACAGATACGCAGTATTTT
CASSPILQESTDTQYF
>TRBD1|TRBJ2-1|TRBV19|.
TGTGCCAGTAGTCCCCGACAGGGGGAATTTGAGCAGTTCTTC
CASSPRQGEFEQFF
>.|TRBJ1-2|TRBV6-5|few
TGTGCCAGCAGTTCCCCGCGAACAGGGTCGGGGTATGGCTACACCTTC
CASSSPRTGSGYGYTF
>.|TRBJ2-1|TRBV2|.
TGTGCCAGCAGGGAACAGGGAGCCTACAATGAGCAGTTCTTC
CASREQGAYNEQFF
>TRBD1|TRBJ2-1|TRBV23-1|.
TGCGCAATAGGGACAGCAACAAACAATGAGCAGTTCTTC
CAIGTATNNEQFF
>.|TRBJ2-3|TRBV7-2|.
TGTGCCAGCAAAAGGAGAAGCGCCACAGATACGCAGTATTTT
CASKRRSATDTQYF
>TRBD2|TRBJ2-1|TRBV28|.
TGTGCCAGCAGCCCCCTAGCGGGAGTGGGAAATGAGCAGTTCTTC
CASSPLAGVGNEQFF
>.|TRBJ2-6|TRBV11-3|.
TGTGCCAGCAGCAGAGGTATCCTAGGCTCTGGGGCCAACGTCCTGACTTTC
CASSRGILGSGANVLTF
>.|TRBJ1-4|TRBV18|.
TGTGCCAGCTCACCCCTCGGGAAGGTGGAAAAACTGTTTTTT
CASSPLGKVEKLFF
>.|TRBJ2-5|TRBV5-1|.
TGCGCCAGCAGCTCACGAGGGCCTGGGGAGACCCAGTACTTC
CASSSRGPGETQYF
>.|TRBJ1-4|TRBV20-1|.
TGCAGTGCTAGAGTGGCAGGAGAACTGTTTTTT
CSARVAGELFF
>.|TRBJ1-5|TRBV27|.
TGTGCCAGCAGTTTATCGATAACAGGGCGCCAGCCCCAGCATTTT
CASSLSITGRQPQHF
>.|TRBJ2-5|TRBV28|once
TGTGCCAGCAGTTTGCGGGGAACGGGAGTGAGAGAGACCCAGTACTTC
CASSLRGTGVRETQYF
>.|TRBJ2-7|TRBV4-2|.
TGTGCCAGCAGCCGTCGGACGGATGGGGACTCCTACGAGCAGTACTTC
CASSRRTDGDSYEQYF
>.|TRBJ2-5|TRBV7-9|.
TGTGCCAGCAGCTTAGAAGCAGGGTACGGGGAGACCCAGTACTTC
CASSLEAGYGETQYF
>.|TRBJ2-3|TRBV7-2|.
TGTGCCAGCAGCTTAGGAGAGCGGGCGCAGTATTTT
CASSLGERAQYF
>.|TRBJ2-1|TRBV11-1|.
TGTGCCAGCAGCTTTGCCTACGGCAGGCACAATGAGCAGTTCTTC
CASSFAYGRHNEQFF
>TRBD1|TRBJ2-7|TRBV28|.
TGTGCCAGCAGACCCCCCGGGACAGGGGAGACACTCGAGCAGTACTTC
CASRPPGTGETLEQYF
>TRBD1|TRBJ1-4|TRBV5-5|.
TGTGCCAGCAGCACTATCCGGGACAGCGGTGAAAAACTGTTTTTT
CASSTIRDSGEKLFF
>TRBD2|TRBJ2-7|TRBV5-7|.
TGTGCCAGCAGCTTGGGGGGACTAGCGGGCAACGAGCAGTACTTC
CASSLGGLAGNEQYF
>.|TRBJ1-2|TRBV18|.
TGTGCCAGCTCACCATCTGAGGGGGCTAACTATGGCTACACCTTC
CASSPSEGANYGYTF
>TRBD2|TRBJ2-1|TRBV28|.
TGTGCCAGCAGTTTTGAGCGGGGCAATGAGCAGTTCTTC
CASSFERGNEQFF
>.|TRBJ2-1|TRBV9|.
TGTGCCAGCAGCGCCGGGGCCTACAATGAGCAGTTCTTC
CASSAGAYNEQFF
>.|TRBJ1-2|TRBV11-1|.
TGTGCCAGCAGGACCCCGGGGAGGGTCTATGGCTACACCTTC
CASRTPGRVYGYTF
>TRBD1|TRBJ1-6|TRBV29-1|few
TGCAGCGTAGGTACAGGGGAGAGAGCCTCACCCCTCCACTTT
CSVGTGERASPLHF
>TRBD2|TRBJ2-1|TRBV27|.
TGTGCCAGCAGTAACGCAGCGGGATTTAATAGGAATGAGCAGTTCTTC
CASSNAAGFNRNEQFF
>.|TRBJ2-1|TRBV10-3|many
TGTGCCATCAGTGAGTCGTGGCAGGGGTACAATGAGCAGTTCTTC
CAISESWQGYNEQFF
>.|TRBJ2-1|TRBV10-2|.
TGCGCCAGCAGGCCAGGGGGGAGGAATGAGCAGTTCTTC
CASRPGGRNEQFF
>TRBD2|TRBJ2-1|TRBV29-1|.
TGCAGCGTTGAAGACGGACTAGGCAATGAGCAGTTCTTC
CSVEDGLGNEQFF
>.|TRBJ2-1|TRBV6-6|.
TGTGCCAGCAGTTACCGCGGGACTCCCAATGAGCAGTTCTTC
CASSYRGTPNEQFF
>TRBD1|TRBJ2-7|TRBV27|.
TGTGCCAGCAGTTTACGACAGGGGTGGTACGAGCAGTACTTC
CASSLRQGWYEQYF
>TRBD1|TRBJ2-3|TRBV18|.
TGTGCCAGCTCACCGGCAGGGGGCGCAGATACGCAGTATTTT
CASSPAGGADTQYF
>TRBD2|TRBJ2-3|TRBV15|.
TGTGCCACCAGCAGAGCCGGGACTAGCGGTACAGATACGCAGTATTTT
CATSRAGTSGTDTQYF
>TRBD1|TRBJ2-7|TRBV28|.
TGTGCCAGCAGGATTCAACAGGGGGGATCCTACGAGCAGTACTTC
CASRIQQGGSYEQYF
>.|TRBJ2-1|TRBV5-1|.
TGCGCCAGCAGCTTGGGACTAGGAAAAGGAAATGAGCAGTTCTTC
CASSLGLGKGNEQFF
>.|TRBJ2-2|TRBV5-4|.
TGTGCCAGCAGCTCGGGAGGACAGGGAGTTACCGGGGAGCTGTTTTTT
CASSSGGQGVTGELFF
>.|TRBJ2-3|TRBV5-4|.
TGTGCCAGCAGCTCCGCAGGGACAGATACGCAGTATTTT
CASSSAGTDTQYF
>.|TRBJ1-2|TRBV18|.
TGTGCCAGCTCACCGGGACCGGGGACTGGAGACTATGGCTACACCTTC
CASSPGPGTGDYGYTF
>TRBD1|TRBJ2-7|TRBV6-5|.
TGTGCCAGCAGGACAGGGGGCTACGAGCAGTACTTC
CASRTGGYEQYF
>.|TRBJ1-4|TRBV12-2|.
TGTGCAAGTCGCTTAGATCGGGGTGCGGTCTGGCTGTTTTTT
CASRLDRGAVWLFF
>.|TRBJ2-1|TRBV11-1|.
TGTGCCAGCAGCTTAGTCACTAGGGAGCAGTTCTTC
CASSLVTREQFF
>TRBD2|TRBJ2-5|TRBV7-2|once
TGTGCCAGCAGCTTAGGGGCGGGAGGGGGAGAGACCCAGTACTTC
CASSLGAGGGETQYF
>TRBD1|TRBJ1-2|TRBV19|.
TGTGCCAGTAGACAAATCAGGACAGGGGCCAACTATGGCTACACCTTC
CASRQIRTGANYGYTF
>.|TRBJ1-1|TRBV30|.
TGTGCCTGGAGTGTACGGGGCAGGGGACTGACCTCCACTGAAGCTTTCTTT
CAWSVRGRGLTSTEAFF
>.|TRBJ2-2|TRBV18|.
TGTGCCAGCTCACGCTCGGGGTCGTTGAACACCGGGGAGCTGTTTTTT
CASSRSGSLNTGELFF
>TRBD2|TRBJ2-3|TRBV29-1|.
TGCAGCTCCGGGGGGACGCCCACAGATACGCAGTATTTT
CSSGGTPTDTQYF